Given below is one T cell receptor (beta chain) in context. Its matching antigen is unknown. This sample stems from a study of cytomegalovirus exposure and HLA in healthy donors. Researchers ran the PCR with 60 Vbeta and 13 Jbeta primers. The data were produced by immunoSEQ multiplex PCR, yet TCRdb's version contains in-frame clones alone and is incomplete. This table has roughly 130,000 clones, more than 60% appearing once. The CDR3 consists of 13 residues. J lost 10 bases, V lost 6 bases, and 7 bases had no gene match. Germline V CDR1 and CDR2: MDHEN, SYDVKM. Findings and caveats of the study: Per published accounts, TCR beta sequences correctly predicted the HLA-A and HLA-B alleles of most subjects.

The TCR sequence derives from a young man in good health and CMV-seronegative. What was sequenced was PBMCs. The chain uses TRBV28 and TRBJ1-4, with 8 nucleotides matching TRBD1. In DNA, the CDR3 is TGTGCCAGCAGGTCCACAGGGGGGCGAAAACTGTTTTTT. Its protein is CASRSTGGRKLFF.